This TCR beta chain was sequenced during a study of CD8 T cells in ankylosing spondylitis. Overall study findings and caveats: Matched synovial fluid from ankylosing spondylitis patients was reported to be enriched for disease-linked clones. Typical of ankylosing spondylitis blood, it appeared, was a TCR beta motif of fewer than ten highly homologous variants. In reactive arthritis synovial fluid and blood, some motif variants had been reported before.

Regarding this clonotype: Its antigen remains unknown.

The CDR3 loop spans 14 amino acids. Germline V lookup: CDR1 SEHNR, CDR2 FQNEAQ (reference sequence). Deletions cut 3 bases from V and 10 bases from J, with 16 bases between. Each TCR beta library was made by quantitative 5'-RACE that incorporated molecular barcodes. MiXCR, run by TCRdb on the 5' RACE reads, gives a single entry per CDR3 protein. The sample contains approximately 340,000 distinct CDR3 sequences, under 15% of which appear only once. Material for sequencing was blood, either unsorted or a sorted T cell fraction (not recorded which). This sequence was found in a male donor with ankylosing spondylitis or in good health (not recorded which). The rearrangement links TRBV7-9 to TRBJ2-1; D gene ambiguous. CDR3 sequence: CASSLVISVEEQFF. For the CDR3, the DNA is TGTGCCAGCAGCTTGGTGATATCGGTGGAGGAGCAGTTCTTC.